One and the same sample provided the 3 T cell receptor beta chains below, sequenced in a study of shared clonotypes between healthy human individuals. Measured with immunoSEQ multiplex PCR; TCRdb has only the in-frame clones, and not every one. Here the sample spans under 550,000 clones, 90% to 96% being singletons. What was sequenced was naive CD4+ T cells sorted from blood. Subset defined: CD45RA+ positively selected. The source of these receptors is a woman aged 30 to 39 in good health.

The chain is built from TRBV28 and TRBJ1-2; 7 positions match TRBD1. Germline V gives CDR1 MDHEN, CDR2 SYDVKM. Trimming cost V 7 bases and J 0 bases; bases outside gene matches: 5. The length of the CDR3 is 14 residues. This chain's CDR3 is CASKEGATNYGYTF. The CDR3 nucleotides are TGTGCCAGCAAGGAGGGGGCCACTAACTATGGCTACACCTTC.

The J gene is TRBJ1-1, the V gene TRBV11-1; D perhaps matches TRBD1 (5 bases). The CDR3 is 14 residues long. Between the trimmed V and J ends, which lost 1 base and 4 bases, there was a span of 10 bases. Germline-derived CDR1 and CDR2 are SGHAT and FQDESV (reference sequence). The CDR3 is CASSLGGAGTEAFF. In nucleotides, the CDR3 is TGTGCCAGCAGCTTAGGGGGCGCGGGCACTGAAGCTTTCTTT.

V is TRBV5-4 and J is TRBJ2-2, with a tentative D call TRBD1 (6 bases). The germline gives CDR1 SGHNT, CDR2 YYREEE (reference sequence). Trimming cost V 0 bases and J 2 bases, with 8 bases left between them. The CDR3 is made up of 15 amino acids. CDR3 sequence reads: CASSLADRNTGELFF. The CDR3 DNA reads TGTGCCAGCAGCTTGGCGGACAGAAACACCGGGGAGCTGTTTTTT.